This record covers a single T cell receptor (beta chain). Measured with immunoSEQ multiplex PCR; TCRdb has only the in-frame clones, and not every one. The sample has approximately 500,000 clones; about 88% are singletons. This sample is part of a study of blood T cell repertoires in COVID-19. This CDR3 contains 13 residues. With 0 bases removed from V and 4 bases from J, the gap between germline ends came to 3 bases. Germline V lookup: CDR1 LNHNV, CDR2 YYDKDF (reference sequence). Sequencing input: peripheral blood. The rearrangement joins TRBV15 to TRBJ1-4, with no clear D. The sequence came from a man between 18 and 29 years old with COVID-19, enrolled during active disease. The CDR3 sequence is CATSRDFNEKLFF. CDR3 coding DNA: TGTGCCACCAGCAGAGACTTTAATGAAAAACTGTTTTTT.